The 9 T cell receptor beta chains listed next were all sequenced from one sample in a study of CD4 T cells in relation to SARS-CoV-2 and coronaviruses. Unexposed donor CD4+ T cells date from about 2010-2019, before the COVID-19 pandemic. The cells were cultured for around ten days before CD4+ T cells were isolated. Clones were sequenced by immunoSEQ multiplex PCR, and TCRdb holds only the in-frame ones, with some missing. The table shows some 29,000 clones, with less than 85% occurring only once. Antigens for these TCRs are unknown. Sequenced sample: CD4+ T cells from PBMCs, cultured in vitro. All receptors derive from a human donor in good health.

The gene calls are TRBV3-1 (or the pseudogene TRBV3-2) and TRBJ2-1; 13 bases fit TRBD2. The germline V gene has CDR1 LGHDT and CDR2 YNNKEL (reference sequence). J lost 9 bases, V lost 4 bases, and 6 bases had no gene match. This CDR3 contains 15 residues. In DNA form, the CDR3 reads TGTGCCAGCAGCCGGACTAGCGGGAGTAGGGGTGAGCAGTTCTTC. It codes for CASSRTSGSRGEQFF.

The chain carries TRBV2 and TRBJ2-3, with a possible D match to TRBD1 (6 bases). There are 14 residues in the CDR3. Looked up from germline, CDR1 is SNHLY and CDR2 is FYNNEI. The V gene lost 5 bases and the J gene lost 8 bases, with 17 bases spanning the gap. For the CDR3, the DNA is TGTGCCAGCAGTCCTCTAGTGGGGGCAGCTACGCAGTATTTT. It encodes CASSPLVGAATQYF.

V and J are TRBV4-2 and TRBJ2-5; D not certain. V was trimmed by 2 bases and J by 5 bases, leaving 9 bases between them. The CDR3 extends over 13 amino acids. CDR1 and CDR2 (germline): LGHNA, YNFKEQ. The CDR3 protein is CASSQLVRETQYF. The CDR3 region has the DNA TGTGCCAGCAGCCAACTAGTCAGGGAGACCCAGTACTTC.

This clone was counted between two and nine times. V is TRBV7-9 and J is TRBJ1-4; D unclear. Germline V gene sequence: CDR1 SEHNR, CDR2 FQNEAQ (reference sequence). The CDR3 length is 16 residues. Trimming stripped 5 bases from V and 5 bases from J, with 18 bases between. The CDR3 protein is CASSRAGGGLNEKLFF. The CDR3 nucleotides read TGTGCCAGCAGCCGCGCGGGCGGAGGGTTGAATGAAAAACTGTTTTTT.

This clone was seen a handful of times. The chain carries TRBV5-7 and TRBJ1-3; TRBD1 is a possible D gene (6 bases). TRBV5-7 is reported as an ORF; its role is uncertain. The CDR3 totals 15 residues. Trimming removed 4 bases at V and 4 bases at J, with 15 bases between. The CDR3 protein is CASSPQGVAGNTIYF. For the CDR3, the DNA is TGTGCCAGCAGCCCACAGGGAGTCGCCGGAAACACCATATATTTT.

In its sample, this clone was seen a few times. The V gene is TRBV5-1, the J gene TRBJ2-3; TRBD2 is a possible D gene (6 bases). V was trimmed by 0 bases and J by 2 bases, leaving 13 bases between them. CDR1 and CDR2 (germline): SGHRS, YFSETQ. This CDR3 contains 16 residues. The CDR3 DNA is TGCGCCAGCAGCTTGGGGGTCGGGGGACTCACAGATACGCAGTATTTT. Protein sequence: CASSLGVGGLTDTQYF. The full variable domain, rest sourced from reference TRBV5-1 and TRBJ2-3, is KAGVTQTPRYLIKTRGQQVTLSCSPISGHRSVSWYQQTPGQGLQFLFEYFSETQRNKGNFPGRFSGRQFSNSRSEMNVSTLELGDSALYLCASSLGVGGLTDTQYFGPGTRLTVL.

This clone was recorded once. This rearrangement joins TRBV18 to TRBJ2-7, with 7 bases lining up with TRBD2. This CDR3 has 14 residues. With V trimmed by 4 bases and J by 6 bases, 9 bases remained unmatched. The V gene's germline CDR1 is KGHSH and CDR2 LQKENI. The CDR3 sequence is CASSRLREKSEQYF. In nucleotides, the CDR3 is TGTGCCAGCTCACGGCTGCGGGAGAAATCCGAGCAGTACTTC.

The J gene is TRBJ2-2, the V gene TRBV23-1, with 9 bases fitting TRBD1. TRBV23-1 is annotated as an ORF whose role is uncertain. Trimming at V came to 2 bases and at J to 3 bases, leaving 4 bases not matched to a gene. This CDR3 spans 16 amino acids. This chain's CDR3 is CASSQHRGQYTGELFF. In nucleotides, the CDR3 is TGCGCCAGCAGTCAACACAGGGGGCAGTACACCGGGGAGCTGTTTTTT.

CDR3 sequence (DNA): TGTGCCAGCAGCACTTGGGCGGGAAATCAAGAGACCCAGTACTTC. Its protein is CASSTWAGNQETQYF. The chain recombines TRBV7-6 with TRBJ2-5, with D perhaps TRBD2 (6 bases). The CDR3 length is 15 residues. The V end lost 5 bases, the J end lost 2 bases, and 15 bases lay between the germline ends. Germline V gene data show CDR1 as SGHVS and CDR2 as FNYEAQ.